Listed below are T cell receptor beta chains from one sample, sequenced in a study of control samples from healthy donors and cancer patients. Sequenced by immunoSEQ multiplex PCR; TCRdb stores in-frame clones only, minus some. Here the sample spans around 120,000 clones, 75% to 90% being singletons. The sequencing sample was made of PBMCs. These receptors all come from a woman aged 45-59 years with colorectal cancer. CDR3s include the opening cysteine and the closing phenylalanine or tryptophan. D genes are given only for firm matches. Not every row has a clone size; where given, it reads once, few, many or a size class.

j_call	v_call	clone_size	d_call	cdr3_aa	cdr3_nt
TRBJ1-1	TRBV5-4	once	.	CASRDTGRGTEAFF	TGTGCCAGCAGAGATACAGGGAGAGGCACTGAAGCTTTCTTT
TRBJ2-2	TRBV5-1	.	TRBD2	CASSPGLAGGDGELFF	TGCGCCAGCAGCCCTGGACTAGCGGGGGGCGACGGGGAGCTGTTTTTT
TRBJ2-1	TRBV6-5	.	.	CASSLRDVYNEQFF	TGTGCCAGCAGCCTCAGAGACGTCTACAATGAGCAGTTCTTC
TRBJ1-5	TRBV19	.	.	CASSLNSGLNQPQHF	TGTGCCAGTAGTTTAAACTCAGGTTTAAACCAGCCCCAGCATTTT
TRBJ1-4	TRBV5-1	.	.	CASSLALASEEKLFF	TGCGCCAGCAGCTTGGCCCTGGCATCGGAAGAAAAACTGTTTTTT
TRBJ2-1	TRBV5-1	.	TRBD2	CASSLTEIAGVNYNEQFF	TGCGCCAGCAGCTTAACCGAAATAGCGGGAGTCAATTACAATGAGCAGTTCTTC
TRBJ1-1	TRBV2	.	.	CASRGGSANTEAFF	TGTGCCAGCCGGGGGGGGTCAGCGAACACTGAAGCTTTCTTT
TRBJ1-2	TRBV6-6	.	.	CASRRLYASNLSYGYTF	TGTGCCAGCAGACGACTCTATGCTTCCAATCTCTCCTATGGCTACACCTTC
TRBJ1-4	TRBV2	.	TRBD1	CASIPQLGWTGVEKLFF	TGTGCCAGCATTCCCCAATTGGGGTGGACAGGGGTTGAAAAACTGTTTTTT
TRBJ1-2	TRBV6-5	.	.	CASSYSSTANYGYTF	TGTGCCAGCAGTTACTCGAGTACGGCTAACTATGGCTACACCTTC